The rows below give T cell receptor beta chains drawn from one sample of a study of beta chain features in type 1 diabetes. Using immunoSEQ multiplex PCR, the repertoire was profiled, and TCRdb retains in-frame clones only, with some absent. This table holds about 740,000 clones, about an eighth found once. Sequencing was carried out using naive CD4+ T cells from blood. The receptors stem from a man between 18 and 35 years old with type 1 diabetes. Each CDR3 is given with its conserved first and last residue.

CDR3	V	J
CASSPGQGPNTEAFF	TRBV5-1	TRBJ1-1
CASSLPAGGTDTQYF	TRBV7-9	TRBJ2-3
CASSGQENEKLFF	TRBV6-4	TRBJ1-4
CAWAYKRQYF	TRBV30	TRBJ2-3
CASSGLGQGAYNEQFF	TRBV28	TRBJ2-1
CASSRPGTGNTEAFF	TRBV6-1	TRBJ1-1
CSVERDRGTEAFF	TRBV29-1	TRBJ1-1
CASRDRLKNIQYF	TRBV19	TRBJ2-4
CASSQGYYGYTF	TRBV6-5	TRBJ1-2
CASINPGQGDQGTQYF	TRBV7-2	TRBJ2-5